The following is a TCR beta chain sequence with its context. Only a few counts were recorded for this clonotype. Its antigen specificity is not known. No quality values exist for individual bases; no much larger clone is one base distant. CDR1 and CDR2 are read off the germline V gene (reference sequence) as MNHEY and SMNVEV. The CDR3 measures 13 amino acids from cysteine to phenylalanine. Just CDR3 DNA is preserved here, 39 bases in frame from base 1. V loses 6 bases of germline sequence and J loses 3 bases, and the interval between the two ends is 10 bases. Every donor was a healthy Caucasian. The twin cohort consisted of three pairs of female monozygotic twins, all aged 18 to 29 years. CD4+ and CD8+ T cell populations were isolated with positive isolation kits from Invitrogen. This sample was included in a study of identical twins (dated by TCRdb to about 2016). Regarding the complete study: The study deep-sequenced TCR alpha and beta repertoires from monozygotic twins, unrelated adults of various ages and cord blood to test whether fetal clonotypes persist. To rule out contamination, the twin experiments were replicated at different times with different library preparation protocols.

Results and caveats for the whole study, not just this receptor: Fewer insertions were carried by abundant cord blood beta clonotypes; a weaker similar trend was observed in young adult naive repertoires, while no such trend was observed in memory repertoires. Zero-insertion analyses could be partly confounded by invariant T cells such as MAIT and iNKT, though diverse VJ usage argued against such confounding for most clonotypes. Because the same donors could not be followed over many years, the conclusions relied on cross-sectional statistical analysis. Out-of-frame TCR alpha sharing in monozygotic twins was systematically underestimated by recombination models, whereas sharing between unrelated individuals was in agreement with the recombination models. Compared with coincidental sharing between unrelated individuals, out-of-frame TCR alpha sequences shared between twins showed an excess of sequences with low generation probability. A weaker excess of twin sharing was found in beta out-of-frame sequences because the signal-to-noise ratio was lowered by fewer shared sequences.

Libraries were constructed by 5' RACE. The run used an Illumina HiSeq 2000. A universal primer binding site was added through template switching, and the final cDNA carried a unique molecular identifier so that TCR cDNA molecules could be counted accurately. First-strand cDNA for TCR alpha and beta chains was synthesized from specific primers in the conserved constant-segment region. To control for contamination, every cDNA library was double barcoded, receiving both a SMART-Mk sample barcode and Illumina barcodes. TruSeq adapter sequences, together with Illumina sample barcodes, were added in two successive PCR steps. The Illumina HiSeq platform was used with custom primers to sequence TCR alpha and beta cDNA libraries. The source study handled its data this way. Unique molecular identifiers were extracted from raw reads with MiGEC, and CDR3 positions were determined with MiXCR. For each individual, recombination models were inferred using an EM algorithm with the repgenHMM and IGoR tools. The analysis of shared clonotypes was done with the tcR package in R, with sharing normalized by the product of cloneset sizes. To study raw recombination without the effects of thymic and clonal selection, out-of-frame nonproductive sequences were analyzed. The public reads were reprocessed in TCRdb via fastp at Q25 and MiXCR, keeping in-frame beta chains. Rows with one shared CDR3 protein collapse into an entry with the most common genes and DNA. TCRdb, not the original authors, processed these V and J calls. A total of about 530,000 distinct CDR3 sequences appear in this sample, 20% to 25% of them only once. Jointly, the top ten make up more than 0.4% of the sample.

The same specimen was also included in a second study, on yellow fever vaccine responses in identical twins. As that second study puts it: The T cell response to vaccination in identical twins was reported by the authors to appear partly convergent and partly personalized. Focusing on identical twins, the study followed the T cell clones that responded to the vaccine, and did so with precision.

The chain is assembled from TRBV27 and TRBJ2-3, with the D gene not clear enough to name. Sequencing used CD4+ T cells sorted from blood. The TCR was taken from a woman aged 18-29 years in good health. The DNA sequence reads TGTGCCAGCAGAGCATGGGAAACAGATACGCAGTATTTT. It is translated as CASRAWETDTQYF.